This entry lists 7 T cell receptor beta chains sequenced from one sample in a study of blood T cell repertoires in COVID-19. Only in-frame clones appear in the TCRdb table, and some are missing; sequencing was by immunoSEQ multiplex PCR. This repertoire shows fewer than 300,000 clones, about 89% found once; its top ten account for 8.8%. The sequencing input was PBMCs or T cells enriched from blood (not recorded which). These receptors all stem from a middle-aged man who had recovered from COVID-19.

The table lists this clone with a few counts. The chain employs TRBV5-6 and TRBJ1-2; D not resolved. The CDR3 is 15 residues long. V gave up 0 bases and J gave up 3 bases, with 12 bases separating them. Germline CDR1 is SGHDT and CDR2 is YYEEEE. The CDR3 region has the DNA TGTGCCAGCAGCTTGGAGGCAGGATCGGACTATGGCTACACCTTC. This translates into CASSLEAGSDYGYTF.

The CDR3 spells CASSQVTGLGQPQHF. The CDR3 nucleotides are TGTGCCAGCAGCCAAGTGACAGGGCTGGGTCAGCCCCAGCATTTT. J is TRBJ1-5 and V is TRBV3-1 (or the pseudogene TRBV3-2); 7 bases map to TRBD1. This CDR3 is 15 amino acids long. The V gene's germline CDR1 is LGHDT and CDR2 YNNKEL (reference sequence). Trimming removed 1 base from V and 6 bases from J; junction bases left unmatched: 6.

The DNA for the CDR3 is TGTGCCTGGGGACCAGATTGGACAGGCCGTAATGAAAAACTGTTTTTT. Protein product: CAWGPDWTGRNEKLFF. This chain links TRBV30 with TRBJ1-4; 7 bases agree with TRBD1. The CDR3 runs to 16 residues. From germline, CDR1 is GTSNPN and CDR2 SVGIG (reference sequence). V lost 5 bases and J lost 4; bases outside the gene matches: 13. The full variable domain, its missing parts supplied by reference TRBV30 and TRBJ1-4, is SQTIHQWPATLVQPVGSPLSLECTVEGTSNPNLYWYRQAAGRGLQLLFYSVGIGQISSEVPQNLSASRPQDRQFILSSKKLLLSDSGFYLCAWGPDWTGRNEKLFFGSGTQLSVL.

V and J are TRBV7-9 and TRBJ2-2; 7 nucleotides agree with TRBD1. The CDR3 totals 17 residues. Germline V gene sequence: CDR1 SEHNR, CDR2 FQNEAQ (reference sequence). J gave up 0 bases and V 4 bases, and 8 bases lay outside the gene matches. CDR3 sequence: CASSSRPGQSNTGELFF. The CDR3 bases are TGTGCCAGCAGCTCGAGGCCGGGACAGTCGAACACCGGGGAGCTGTTTTTT. The full variable domain, rest sourced from reference TRBV7-9 and TRBJ2-2, is DTGVSQNPRHKITKRGQNVTFRCDPISEHNRLYWYRQTLGQGPEFLTYFQNEAQLEKSRLLSDRFSAERPKGSFSTLEIQRTEQGDSAMYLCASSSRPGQSNTGELFFGEGSRLTVL.

This clone was found a few times. The genes are TRBV18 and TRBJ1-2; 7 nucleotides agree with TRBD1. With V trimmed by 3 bases and J by 6 bases, 10 bases remained unmatched. The CDR3 totals 15 residues. The germline CDR1 and CDR2 sequences are KGHSH and LQKENI. The CDR3 loop is CASSPEGRGRHGYTF. In nucleotides, the CDR3 is TGTGCCAGCTCACCGGAGGGCAGGGGGAGACATGGCTACACCTTC. Drawing the rest from reference TRBV18 and TRBJ1-2, the complete variable domain is NAGVMQNPRHLVRRRGQEARLRCSPMKGHSHVYWYRQLPEEGLKFMVYLQKENIIDESGMPKERFSAEFPKEGPSILRIQQVVRGDSAAYFCASSPEGRGRHGYTFGSGTRLTVV.

J is TRBJ2-5 and V is TRBV3-1 (or the pseudogene TRBV3-2); 10 nucleotides align to TRBD2. V shed 1 base, J shed 5 bases, and the junction held 10 bases outside the gene matches. Germline V gene lookup returns CDR1 LGHDT and CDR2 YNNKEL (reference sequence). The CDR3 is 17 residues long. In nucleotides, the CDR3 is TGTGCCAGCAGCCAAGGGGTAGCGGGAGGTACGTGGGAGACCCAGTACTTC. This sequence encodes CASSQGVAGGTWETQYF.

In this sample, this clone turned up a few times. The chain has TRBV6-2 or TRBV6-3 and TRBJ1-5; possible D gene TRBD1, 6 bases. Germline CDR1 MNHEY, CDR2 SVGEGT. CDR3 length: 17 residues. V was shortened by 4 bases and J by 0 bases, with 16 bases between the two germline ends. The CDR3 nucleotides are TGTGCCAGCAGTTTTCTAAAACCAGGGGATAGCAATCAGCCCCAGCATTTT. Protein product: CASSFLKPGDSNQPQHF.